The sequence of this TCR beta chain was determined in a study of shared clonotypes between healthy human individuals. The overall study: The cohort had two women and three men, ages 18 to 49.

With regard to this clone: The antigen remains undetermined.

Donors were healthy HIV-negative adults without recent acute infections or vaccinations. Everyone who donated was a Caucasian adult who lived in Nashville, Tennessee. Clones were sequenced by immunoSEQ multiplex PCR, and TCRdb holds only the in-frame ones, with some missing. The sample consists of approximately 500,000 clones, almost 97% of them appearing once. The CDR3 covers 14 residues. Germline loops: CDR1 SGHRS, CDR2 YFSETQ. V lost 3 bases, J lost 4 bases, and 13 bases lay in between. Whole-study findings and limits: The generation probabilities recorded for non-shared clonotypes fell below those of clonotypes shared by all four donors.

The sample consisted of naive CD4+ T cells sorted from blood. The subset here: CD45RA+ positively selected. The receptor was isolated from a woman aged 25 to 39 in good health. The chain has TRBV5-1 and TRBJ1-2; tentative D call: TRBD1 (5 bases). Here the CDR3 DNA reads TGCGCCAGCAGCTGGGGACGCTCCTCCTATGGCTACACCTTC. It translates to CASSWGRSSYGYTF.